This TCR beta chain was sequenced for a study of T-cell memory formation after mild COVID-19. Study in general: Largely donor-specific TCR clusters were found.

Study-level points and caveats: The main location of contracting CD4+ clones was CM and EM, and that of contracting CD8+ clones was EMRA. The second-wave clones peaking on day 37 were not confirmed as SARS-CoV-2-specific.

Using its own MiXCR run on the 5' RACE reads, TCRdb lists one record per CDR3 protein. The sample comprises 100,000 to 130,000 distinct CDR3 sequences, roughly a sixth of which are singletons, and roughly 6% rests with the top ten. Details on this clonotype: The antigen is unknown.

The germline V gene encodes CDR1 DFQATT and CDR2 SNEGSKA (reference sequence). V shed 2 bases and J shed 0 bases, with 6 bases lying between them. CDR3 length: 13 residues. The V gene is TRBV20-1, the J gene TRBJ2-3; D is undetermined. The sequence came from a man younger than 35 who had mild COVID-19 (a few samples of this study predate the infection). Cell type and time point are not known. The sample comprised PBMCs or a T cell subset sorted from them (not recorded which). The CDR3 loop reads CSARLVSTDTQYF. The CDR3 DNA sequence: TGCAGTGCTAGACTAGTCAGCACAGATACGCAGTATTTT.